The rows below give T cell receptor beta chains drawn from one sample of a study of tumor and adjacent non-tumor tissue in lung cancer. TCRdb re-called the multiplex PCR reads through MiXCR, storing one row per CDR3 protein. Of approximately 90,000 distinct CDR3 sequences in the sample, around 65% were seen once. The material sequenced was lung tumor tissue. The receptor source for this set is a man between 65 and 85 years old with non-small cell lung cancer. Each CDR3 is given with its conserved first and last residue. A D gene is named only where the DNA matches it firmly. Clone size is given for some rows only: seen once, a few or many times, or a class if the clone is expanded.

clone_size	v_call	d_call	j_call	cdr3_aa	cdr3_nt
-	TRBV11-2	-	TRBJ2-2	CAGQSSTGDLFF	TGTGCCGGACAGAGTTCGACCGGGGATCTGTTTTTT
once	TRBV12-3/TRBV12-4	-	TRBJ2-5	CVSSSTTGRETQYF	TGTGTCAGCAGTTCGACCACAGGGCGAGAGACCCAGTACTTC
many	TRBV29-1	TRBD1	TRBJ2-5	CSVRQGYRETQYF	TGCAGCGTTCGACAGGGCTACCGGGAGACCCAGTACTTC
-	TRBV6-1	-	TRBJ2-6	CTRSAEDSSGANVLTF	TGTACCAGGAGTGCCGAGGACAGCTCTGGGGCCAACGTACTGACTTTC
many	TRBV29-1	TRBD1	TRBJ2-2	CSVGLGTGPGELFF	TGCAGCGTTGGCTTGGGGACAGGGCCCGGGGAGCTGTTTTTT
-	TRBV12-3/TRBV12-4	TRBD1	TRBJ2-7	CANRPIGQGPHYVQYF	TGCGCCAACAGACCCATCGGACAGGGGCCCCACTACGTGCAGTACTTC
-	TRBV13	-	TRBJ2-7	CASITPGVSEQYF	TGTGCCAGCATCACACCTGGGGTTTCCGAGCAGTACTTC
once	TRBV6-1	-	TRBJ2-3	CASKTGTNTDARYF	TGTGCCAGCAAGACGGGCACAAACACAGATGCGCGGTATTTT
once	TRBV12-3/TRBV12-4	-	TRBJ2-4	CARRRSGTEKNIQYF	TGCGCCAGGAGAAGATCCGGGACGGAAAAAAACATTCAGTACTTC
-	TRBV5-6	TRBD2	TRBJ2-1	CTSSFGLAGYNEQFF	TGTACCAGCAGCTTCGGACTAGCGGGGTATAATGAGCAGTTCTTC
-	TRBV6-1	TRBD1	TRBJ2-7	CASRAPGQRSYEQYF	TGTGCCAGCAGAGCACCGGGACAGAGATCTTACGAGCAGTACTTC
-	TRBV11-2	-	TRBJ1-2	CASGVSTGNYGYTF	TGTGCCAGTGGCGTCTCTACAGGGAACTATGGCTACACCTTC
-	TRBV11-2	-	TRBJ2-3	CDSSLSADTQYF	TGTGACAGCAGCTTGTCCGCAGATACGCAGTATTTT
-	TRBV6-5	TRBD2	TRBJ2-3	CASSTSANTQYF	TGTGCCAGCAGCACTAGCGCAAATACGCAGTATTTT
-	TRBV7-9	TRBD2	TRBJ2-5	CASSILAGARRETQYF	TGTGCCAGCAGCATCTTAGCGGGAGCCCGCCGAGAGACCCAGTACTTC
few	TRBV11-2	-	TRBJ2-3	CASSASTRDMQYF	TGTGCCAGCAGCGCAAGCACACGTGATATGCAGTATTTT
many	TRBV4-1	-	TRBJ2-1	CASSQGQGNEQFF	TGCGCCAGCAGCCAAGGGCAGGGGAATGAGCAGTTCTTC